The clone carrying this T cell receptor beta chain has only a few counts. No antigen is known for it. The assay was immunoSEQ multiplex PCR, and TCRdb's table has in-frame clones only and misses some. The data contain about 26,000 clones, 70% to 90% of them singletons. The J segment lost 0 bases and the V segment lost 6 bases, leaving 17 bases of the junction unmatched. The CDR3 contains 19 residues. From germline, CDR1 is SEHNR and CDR2 FQNEAQ (reference sequence). This entry belongs to a study of a mutant IDH1 vaccine in newly diagnosed glioma. Whole-study context: Either 4-6 weeks after radiotherapy alone or alongside temozolomide, vaccination was begun.

Study-wide results and caveats: The occurrence of vaccine-induced immune responses was seen in 93.3% of patients.

The time point is: week 35, safety follow-up. In the vaccine, a single dose held 300 ug of the mutant IDH1 20-mer peptide, along with topical imiquimod. This sequence was found in a man younger than 45 with glioma. This chain uses TRBV7-9 with TRBJ1-1, with TRBD1 identical over 9 bases. The source was PBMCs, collected from a glioma patient whose treatment included an IDH1 peptide vaccine. CDR3 bases: TGTGCCAGCAGACCTTGGACAGGGGTCGATGTGGACATGAACACTGAAGCTTTCTTT. Residues: CASRPWTGVDVDMNTEAFF.